A single TCR beta chain is shown here with its context. What it recognizes is unknown. The sample comes from a study of cytomegalovirus exposure and HLA in healthy donors. Whole-study results and caveats: The study put about 180 TCR beta chains on its list as cytomegalovirus-associated. Analyzed later, most CMV-associated TCR beta chains appeared HLA-restricted.

The PCR was carried out with 60 Vbeta primers and 13 Jbeta primers. The assay was immunoSEQ multiplex PCR, and TCRdb's table has in-frame clones only and misses some. The sample records under 170,000 clones, 60% to 70% being singletons. Trimming at V came to 5 bases and at J to 6 bases, leaving 8 bases not matched to a gene. Germline CDR1 and CDR2: SGHTA and FQGTGA. This CDR3 comprises 15 residues. This chain links TRBV7-3 with TRBJ2-1; 9 nucleotides align to TRBD2. The sequence derives from a woman in her sixties or seventies in good health and CMV-seropositive. Material for sequencing was PBMCs. The CDR3 DNA reads TGTGCCAGCAGCACAGATAGCGGGAGTACCAATGAGCAGTTCTTC. It is translated as CASSTDSGSTNEQFF.